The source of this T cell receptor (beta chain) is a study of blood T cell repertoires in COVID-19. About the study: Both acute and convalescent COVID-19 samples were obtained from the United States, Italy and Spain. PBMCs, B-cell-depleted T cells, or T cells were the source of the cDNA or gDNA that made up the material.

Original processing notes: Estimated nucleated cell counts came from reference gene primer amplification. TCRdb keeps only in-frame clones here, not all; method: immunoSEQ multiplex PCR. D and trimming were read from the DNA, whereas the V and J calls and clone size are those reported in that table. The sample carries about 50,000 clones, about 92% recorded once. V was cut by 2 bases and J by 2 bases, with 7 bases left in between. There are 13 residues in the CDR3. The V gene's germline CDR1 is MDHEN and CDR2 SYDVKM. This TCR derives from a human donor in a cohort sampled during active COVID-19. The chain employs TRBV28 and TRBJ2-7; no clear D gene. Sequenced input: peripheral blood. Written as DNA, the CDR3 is TGTGCCAGCAGTTTACCCAATCCCTACGAGCAGTACTTC. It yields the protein CASSLPNPYEQYF.